The TCR beta chain described here comes from a study of T cell responses to AZD1222 COVID-19 vaccine. Study-wide points: CD4 TCRs covered the whole spike, strongest at regions 160-218 and 743-854. Females outnumbered males among donors, who were mostly white British; clonal diversity was possibly underestimated. The breadth and depth of Spike-specific TCRs increased once two AZD1222 doses had been given. Only a handful of AZD1222 recipients, several in all, had baseline seropositivity.

TCRdb's copy holds only in-frame clones and misses some; the assay was immunoSEQ multiplex PCR. The sample yields roughly 70,000 clones, 85% to 95% seen once. The J segment lost 6 bases and the V segment lost 3 bases, leaving 1 base of the junction unmatched. The CDR3 is 12 residues long. In regard to this clone: Its specificity is unknown.

The sequence was obtained from an adult who received the MenACWY meningococcal vaccine as a control. The chain couples TRBV12-3 or TRBV12-4 to TRBJ2-7; 8 bases fit TRBD2. The sample here was peripheral blood, taken 28 days after the second dose of the MenACWY control vaccine. Here the CDR3 DNA reads TGTGCCAGCAGTTTTGGACTAGCCGAGCAGTACTTC. As protein: CASSFGLAEQYF.